The 19 T cell receptor beta chains below all came from one sample that was sequenced in a study of tumor-infiltrating lymphocytes in localized non-small cell lung cancer. The method was immunoSEQ multiplex PCR; TCRdb's version includes in-frame clones alone and lacks a portion of them. The profile shows fewer than 25,000 clones, nearly 80% of them singletons. Sequencing used lung tumor tissue. The source of these receptors is a human donor with non-small cell lung cancer.

This clone was detected only a few times. This sequence joins TRBV6-6 and TRBJ2-1; no clear D gene. The V end lost 7 bases, the J end lost 5 bases, and 12 bases lay between the germline ends. The CDR3 length is 13 residues. Germline V gene lookup returns CDR1 MNHNY and CDR2 SVGAGI (reference sequence). The CDR3, as DNA: TGTGCCAGCACTTGGAGCGCGAACAATGAGCAGTTCTTC. It translates to CASTWSANNEQFF.

The rearrangement joins TRBV6-5 to TRBJ1-1; D call uncertain. The CDR3 spans 14 residues. V lost 2 bases to trimming and J lost 0 bases, with 7 bases between them. Germline CDR1 and CDR2: MNHEY and SVGAGI. DNA for the CDR3: TGTGCCAGCAGTTACGAGCGGTTGAACACTGAAGCTTTCTTT. It codes for CASSYERLNTEAFF.

The chain employs TRBV11-2 and TRBJ2-5, with D perhaps matching TRBD1 or TRBD2 (5 bases each). The CDR3 contains 13 residues. CDR1 and CDR2 (germline): SGHAT, FQNNGV. The ends were cut back, 5 bases at V and 4 bases at J, with 11 bases in the middle. The DNA of the CDR3 is TGTGCCAGCAGCCCTGGGACGTCAGAGACCCAGTACTTC. It yields the protein CASSPGTSETQYF. Full variable domain (outside the CDR3, taken from reference TRBV11-2 and TRBJ2-5): EAGVAQSPRYKIIEKRQSVAFWCNPISGHATLYWYQQILGQGPKLLIQFQNNGVVDDSQLPKDRFSAERLKGVDSTLKIQPAKLEDSAVYLCASSPGTSETQYFGPGTRLLVL.

This clone was observed once. The chain employs TRBV4-3 and TRBJ2-2, with D maybe TRBD1 (5 bases). With 1 base removed from V and 5 bases from J, the gap between germline ends came to 11 bases. This CDR3 comprises 15 residues. Germline loops: CDR1 LGHNA, CDR2 YSLEER. DNA of the CDR3: TGCGCCAGCAGCCAAGCCAGGGCTAGGACCGGGGAGCTGTTTTTT. Encoded protein: CASSQARARTGELFF.

The chain has TRBV6-1 and TRBJ1-1; D might be TRBD1 (5 bases). CDR1 and CDR2 (germline): MNHNS, SASEGT. Trimming cost V 7 bases and J 5 bases, with 11 bases left between them. The CDR3 has 12 amino acids. CDR3 protein: CASNQGGTEAFF. CDR3 bases: TGTGCCAGCAACCAGGGAGGGACTGAAGCTTTCTTT.

The chain is built from TRBV11-2 and TRBJ1-3; TRBD1 aligns across 7 bases. The trim removed 0 bases at V and 0 bases at J, leaving 2 bases unmatched. This CDR3 region has 16 residues. Germline CDR1 reads SGHAT; CDR2 reads FQNNGV. The CDR3 loop is CASSLEGQISGNTIYF. In DNA, the CDR3 is TGTGCCAGCAGCTTAGAGGGACAGATCTCTGGAAACACCATATATTTT.

By share of the sample, this clone is medium-sized. The chain couples TRBV7-9 to TRBJ2-2; D is perhaps TRBD1 (6 bases). V was clipped by 3 bases and J by 0 bases, with 14 bases between them. CDR3 length equals 17 residues. CDR1 and CDR2 (germline): SEHNR, FQNEAQ (reference sequence). The CDR3 reads CASSFIRGTTNTGELFF. In nucleotides, the CDR3 is TGTGCCAGCAGCTTTATCCGTGGGACAACGAACACCGGGGAGCTGTTTTTT.

The rearrangement links TRBV5-8 to TRBJ2-7; TRBD1 matches 10 bases. Germline-derived CDR1 and CDR2 are SGHTS and YDEGEE. This CDR3 comprises 14 residues. The V gene end was trimmed by 7 bases and the J gene end by 3 bases; junction bases not matched to a gene: 7. CDR3: CASGRQGALYEQYF. CDR3 coding DNA: TGTGCCAGCGGTAGACAGGGGGCCCTCTACGAGCAGTACTTC.

The chain links TRBV7-3 to TRBJ2-2; 7 nucleotides line up with TRBD2. The V segment lost 3 bases and the J segment 5 bases; nucleotides outside the gene matches: 0. The CDR3 covers 13 residues. Germline CDR1 reads SGHTA; CDR2 reads FQGTGA. The CDR3 spells CASSLRETGELFF. CDR3 bases: TGTGCCAGCAGCTTGCGGGAGACCGGGGAGCTGTTTTTT.

CDR3 DNA: TGTGCCAGCACCCCAGTGGGCTACGGGTGGCCCCAGCATTTT. It yields the protein CASTPVGYGWPQHF. The chain joins TRBV28 to TRBJ1-5; D ambiguous. The V end was cut by 7 bases, the J end by 9 bases, with 19 bases between. The germline CDR1 and CDR2 sequences are MDHEN and SYDVKM. The CDR3 covers 14 residues.

The chain joins TRBV7-8 to TRBJ2-7, with D uncertain. The CDR3 runs to 14 residues. In germline, CDR1 is SGHVS, CDR2 FQNEAQ. V lost 6 bases, J lost 2 bases, and 14 bases lay in between. The DNA of the CDR3 is TGTGCCAGCAGTCCCAGGACCACTGCCTACGAGCAGTACTTC. This sequence encodes CASSPRTTAYEQYF.

The chain uses TRBV18 and TRBJ2-2; D perhaps matches TRBD2 (7 bases). Trimming left V 3 bases short and J 7 bases short, with 15 bases between. The CDR3 extends over 15 amino acids. Germline CDR1 is KGHSH and CDR2 is LQKENI. CDR3 in amino acids: CASSPSQGTIGELFF. In DNA, the CDR3 is TGTGCCAGCTCACCTAGTCAGGGGACTATCGGGGAGCTGTTTTTT.

The rearrangement uses TRBV7-2 and TRBJ2-2; TRBD2 matches 9 bases. J was trimmed by 5 bases and V by 5 bases; bases with no gene match: 9. The CDR3 loop spans 16 amino acids. Germline CDR1 is SGHTA and CDR2 is FQGNSA. The CDR3 DNA reads as TGTGCCAGCAGCGTGTTTAGCGGGAGATTGACCGGGGAGCTGTTTTTT. Protein sequence: CASSVFSGRLTGELFF.

The chain joins TRBV6-6 to TRBJ2-2; D may correspond to TRBD1 or TRBD2 (5 bases each). V lost 5 bases and J lost 7, with 14 bases in between. The CDR3 runs 14 residues. Germline V gives CDR1 MNHNY, CDR2 SVGAGI (reference sequence). The CDR3 loop is CASSNQRDGGELFF. The CDR3 DNA sequence: TGTGCCAGCAGTAACCAAAGGGACGGCGGGGAGCTGTTTTTT.

The chain employs TRBV11-2 and TRBJ1-1; D gene uncertain. CDR3 length: 12 residues. Germline CDR1 and CDR2: SGHAT and FQNNGV. V lost 2 bases to trimming and J lost 2 bases, with 3 bases between them. CDR3 residues: CASSLSNTEAFF. The CDR3 DNA follows: TGTGCCAGCAGCTTAAGTAACACTGAAGCTTTCTTT.

In its sample, this clone was seen a few times. The chain uses TRBV10-1 and TRBJ2-7; D is possibly TRBD2 (5 bases). The V end was cut by 7 bases, the J end by 2 bases, with 18 bases between. CDR1 and CDR2 from the germline V gene are WNHNN and SYGVQD (reference sequence). The CDR3 loop spans 15 amino acids. The CDR3 loop is CASISKDFSTYEQYF. Here the CDR3 DNA reads TGCGCCAGCATTTCCAAGGACTTTTCAACCTACGAGCAGTACTTC.

This chain links TRBV14 with TRBJ2-1; a weak D match, TRBD2 (5 bases). Germline CDR1 SGHDN, CDR2 FVKESK. Trimming pared 0 bases from V and 4 bases from J, leaving 10 bases between. The CDR3 has 15 residues. The CDR3 DNA sequence: TGTGCCAGCAGCCAAGATCTAGCAAGGTACAATGAGCAGTTCTTC. It yields the protein CASSQDLARYNEQFF.

This rearrangement joins TRBV28 to TRBJ2-7, with 11 nucleotides matching TRBD2. Trimming removed 5 bases from V and 2 bases from J; junction bases left unmatched: 5. Germline CDR1 and CDR2: MDHEN and SYDVKM. The CDR3 extends over 15 amino acids. The DNA for the CDR3 is TGTGCCAGCAGTCCAACTAGCGGGAGCCCCTACGAGCAGTACTTC. Protein: CASSPTSGSPYEQYF.

The V call is TRBV27, the J call TRBJ2-5; D may be TRBD1 or TRBD2 (7 bases each). The CDR3 consists of 14 residues. Trimming removed 7 bases at V and 4 bases at J, with 16 bases between. Germline V lookup: CDR1 MNHEY, CDR2 SMNVEV (reference sequence). CDR3 nucleotide sequence: TGTGCCAGCACCCCTCAGGGGGGGTTAGAGACCCAGTACTTC. It codes for CASTPQGGLETQYF.